These T cell receptor beta chains were read from a single sample in a study of blood T cell repertoires in COVID-19. Method: immunoSEQ multiplex PCR; TCRdb's copy keeps in-frame clones and lacks some. This table has around 23,000 clones, roughly four fifths appearing once. The sample taken for sequencing was peripheral blood. The receptors were gathered from a human donor in a cohort sampled during active COVID-19. Both conserved end residues are part of each CDR3. D genes are given only for firm matches. Size tells how often a clone was seen (once, few, many) or the class of an expanded clone, and some rows leave it out.

V	size	D	J	length	CDR3	DNA
TRBV2	-	-	TRBJ1-2	15	CASSAERGTIYGYTF	TGTGCCAGCAGTGCCGAGAGGGGGACCATCTATGGCTACACCTTC
TRBV4-1	few	-	TRBJ2-4	17	CASSQGGGRNAKNIQYF	TGCGCCAGCAGCCAAGGAGGGGGACGTAATGCCAAAAACATTCAGTACTTC
TRBV11-2	-	-	TRBJ2-1	15	CASSPGSGAYNEQFF	TGTGCCAGCAGCCCGGGGTCAGGGGCCTACAATGAGCAGTTCTTC
TRBV11-1	-	-	TRBJ1-1	13	CASSLVGNTEAFF	TGTGCCAGCAGCTTAGTCGGGAACACTGAAGCTTTCTTT
TRBV19	-	TRBD1	TRBJ1-5	16	CASSMTTGSSNQPQHF	TGTGCCAGTAGTATGACGACAGGGAGTAGCAATCAGCCCCAGCATTTT
TRBV27	-	TRBD1	TRBJ2-7	14	CASSLGTGVYEQYF	TGTGCCAGCAGTCTCGGGACAGGGGTCTACGAGCAGTACTTC
TRBV7-2	few	-	TRBJ1-5	13	CASSLPMRQPQHF	TGTGCCAGCAGCTTACCTATGAGACAGCCCCAGCATTTT
TRBV15	-	-	TRBJ1-5	20	CATNYFKEEGRVGSNQPQHF	TGTGCCACGAATTATTTCAAAGAAGAAGGGCGGGTTGGCAGCAATCAGCCCCAGCATTTT
TRBV5-1	-	TRBD2	TRBJ2-2	16	CASRTTSGPNTGELFF	TGCGCCAGCAGAACCACTAGCGGTCCGAACACCGGGGAGCTGTTTTTT
TRBV3-1/TRBV3-2	-	TRBD1	TRBJ1-4	15	CASSLPGQGNEKLFF	TGTGCCAGCAGCCTACCGGGACAGGGTAATGAAAAACTGTTTTTT
TRBV18	-	-	TRBJ1-3	16	CASSPAPGTSGNTIYF	TGTGCCAGCTCACCGGCTCCCGGGACATCTGGAAACACCATATATTTT
TRBV7-2	few	-	TRBJ2-3	16	CASSSPETPSTDTQYF	TGTGCCAGCAGCTCCCCCGAGACTCCCAGCACAGATACGCAGTATTTT